Given below is one T cell receptor (beta chain) in context. Under the authors' procedure: The authors estimated nucleated cell counts from reference gene primer amplification. Here immunoSEQ multiplex PCR was the method, and the copy in TCRdb shows in-frame clones only, minus some. That table supplies the V and J calls and clone size; D and trimming were determined from the DNA. The sample comprises some 250,000 clones, approximately 83% of which are singletons, and less than 4% rests with the top ten. This specimen comes from a study of blood T cell repertoires in COVID-19. Study details: The cDNA or gDNA used as material had been derived from T cells, B-cell-depleted T cells, or PBMCs.

CDR1 is SGHDT, CDR2 YYEEEE, per germline. V trimming: 4 bases; J trimming: 3 bases; junction bases outside the gene matches: 3. The CDR3 is 13 amino acids. The sequencing sample was made of peripheral blood. The chain carries TRBV5-6 and TRBJ2-5; TRBD1 matches 7 bases. The source of this sequence is a woman aged 30 to 39 who had recovered from COVID-19. The CDR3 region has the DNA TGTGCCAGCAGCGCCGACAGGGAAGAGACCCAGTACTTC. Encoded protein: CASSADREETQYF.